These 30 T cell receptor beta chains originate from one sample sequenced in a study of liver allograft versus peripheral blood T cells. Study-level information: Graft-liver T cell receptor repertoires were compared against recipient peripheral blood repertoires.

MiXCR, applied by TCRdb to the reads, yields one record per CDR3 protein. The sample comprises about 7,300 distinct CDR3 sequences, approximately 15% of which are singletons, and about 1.4% rests with the top ten. The source is a human patient who had a liver transplant. Some of these T cells may belong to the graft donor.

By its share, this clonotype is medium-sized. The rearrangement uses TRBV18 and TRBJ1-5; tentative D call: TRBD1 (5 bases). Germline CDR1 reads KGHSH; CDR2 reads LQKENI. This CDR3 has 15 residues. Trimming took off 5 bases at V and 3 bases at J, with 14 bases between the two ends. CDR3 amino acids: CASSFQGVDNQPQHF. The CDR3 bases are TGTGCCAGCTCATTCCAGGGTGTAGACAATCAGCCCCAGCATTTT.

V and J are TRBV20-1 and TRBJ1-1, with D perhaps TRBD1 (6 bases). Germline V CDR1 and CDR2: DFQATT, SNEGSKA (reference sequence). The CDR3 has 12 residues. With 4 bases removed from V and 1 base from J, the gap between germline ends came to 7 bases. The CDR3 sequence is CSATGENTEAFF. The CDR3 nucleotides are TGCAGTGCTACAGGGGAGAACACTGAAGCTTTCTTT.

This clonotype was counted a few times. The chain joins TRBV20-1 to TRBJ2-7; D uncertain. This CDR3 contains 14 residues. Between the trimmed V and J ends, which lost 0 bases and 3 bases, there was a span of 12 bases. Looked up from germline, CDR1 is DFQATT and CDR2 is SNEGSKA (reference sequence). The CDR3 DNA reads TGCAGTGCTAGAGATCATACAAAGGGCTACGAGCAGTACTTC. Its protein product is CSARDHTKGYEQYF.

This clonotype was seen at least ten times. The chain employs TRBV6-5 and TRBJ1-1, with D perhaps TRBD1 (6 bases). Trimming took 5 bases from V and 5 from J, leaving 12 bases between them. CDR1 and CDR2 from the germline V gene are MNHEY and SVGAGI. The CDR3 has 13 amino acids. The chain's CDR3 is CASSRGAGTEAFF. In DNA form, the CDR3 reads TGTGCCAGCAGTCGGGGGGCGGGGACTGAAGCTTTCTTT.

Worth noting for this clonotype: It may be a read error: a sequence one base away is much more abundant. This chain links TRBV19 with TRBJ2-7; 7 positions agree with TRBD1. The CDR3 runs to 15 residues. From germline, CDR1 is LNHDA and CDR2 SQIVND (reference sequence). V lost 1 base and J lost 5; bases outside the gene matches: 8. The CDR3, as DNA: TGTGCCAGTAGTATAGGGGCACAGGGGAGACACGAGCAGTACTTC. This translates into CASSIGAQGRHEQYF.

By sample share, this clonotype is medium-sized. The chain couples TRBV7-9 to TRBJ1-3; no clear D gene. The CDR3 is 12 amino acids. V lost 1 base, J lost 8 bases, and 6 bases lay in between. Germline lookup yields CDR1 SEHNR and CDR2 FQNEAQ (reference sequence). Written as DNA, the CDR3 is TGTGCCAGCAGCTTAGATGACCACACCATATATTTT. This translates into CASSLDDHTIYF.

By share, this clonotype ranks as medium-sized (0.01 to 0.1%). The chain recombines TRBV18 with TRBJ1-6; TRBD1 matches at 7 bases. The CDR3 runs 15 residues. The trim removed 7 bases at V and 2 bases at J, leaving 5 bases unmatched. Germline-derived CDR1 and CDR2 are KGHSH and LQKENI. CDR3 region: CASLQQGTYNSPLHF. CDR3 DNA: TGTGCCAGCTTGCAACAGGGGACCTATAATTCACCCCTCCACTTT.

In its sample, this clonotype ranks as medium-sized. This sequence joins TRBV6-6 and TRBJ1-1; TRBD1 is a possible D gene (5 bases). V lost 5 bases and J lost 3, with 13 bases in between. Germline V gene data show CDR1 as MNHNY and CDR2 as SVGAGI (reference sequence). This CDR3 spans 14 amino acids. In DNA form, the CDR3 reads TGTGCCAGCAGTATTGACAGTTCACACACTGAAGCTTTCTTT. Translation gives CASSIDSSHTEAFF.

This clonotype counts as medium-sized (0.01 to 0.1%). The chain is built from TRBV19 and TRBJ1-1; 9 positions match TRBD1. The CDR3 has 16 residues. In germline, CDR1 is LNHDA, CDR2 SQIVND (reference sequence). The junction had 12 bases not matched to a gene; V was cut back by 5 bases and J by 5 bases. The CDR3 DNA reads as TGTGCCAGTAGTCAGGGGACAGGGATGCGTGTGACTGAAGCTTTCTTT. Amino acid sequence: CASSQGTGMRVTEAFF.

By frequency in the sample, this clonotype is medium-sized (0.01 to 0.1%). The chain carries TRBV12-3 or TRBV12-4 and TRBJ1-6; tentatively, D is TRBD1 (5 bases). The CDR3 runs to 15 residues. V was cut by 3 bases and J by 10 bases, with 16 bases left in between. The CDR3 DNA reads TGTGCCAGCAGTTTGGGGCCAAGGAGTTACTCACCCCTCCACTTT. It specifies CASSLGPRSYSPLHF.

This clonotype is medium-sized within its sample. The rearrangement links TRBV6-2 or TRBV6-3 to TRBJ1-3; no definite D call. The CDR3 sequence is 13 residues long. V was cut by 4 bases and J by 4 bases, with 8 bases left in between. CDR1 is MNHEY and CDR2 is SVGEGT in the germline V gene. The CDR3 reads CASSSYNGNTIYF. CDR3 nucleotides: TGTGCCAGCAGTTCCTACAACGGAAACACCATATATTTT.

The chain has TRBV12-3 or TRBV12-4 and TRBJ2-5; either TRBD1 or TRBD2 may fit D (6 bases each). The CDR3 loop spans 16 amino acids. V was cut by 2 bases and J by 5 bases, with 18 bases left in between. For the CDR3, the DNA is TGTGCCAGCAGTTTATGGGGGGCTAGGACTATGGAGACCCAGTACTTC. Translated, it gives CASSLWGARTMETQYF.

In its sample, this clonotype is medium-sized. This chain connects TRBV19 to TRBJ2-2, with unresolved D. V lost 6 bases and J lost 1, with 3 bases in between. The CDR3 has 12 residues. CDR1 and CDR2 (germline): LNHDA, SQIVND (reference sequence). This CDR3 is CASRRNTGELFF. CDR3 DNA sequence: TGTGCCAGTAGAAGGAACACCGGGGAGCTGTTTTTT.

This clonotype was observed a single time. With a much larger clone just one base away, this may be a read error. The chain has TRBV6-1 and TRBJ1-2; no definite D call. The CDR3 extends over 16 amino acids. Germline CDR1 reads MNHNS; CDR2 reads SASEGT. The V gene lost 8 bases and the J gene lost 4 bases, with 23 bases spanning the gap. This CDR3 is CASSHNPEETLYGYTF. The CDR3 coding sequence is TGTGCCAGCTCTCATAACCCCGAGGAGACTCTCTATGGCTACACCTTC.

This clonotype is medium-sized in the sample. The chain has TRBV11-3 and TRBJ2-1; unclear D gene. Trimming left V 0 bases short and J 2 bases short, with 11 bases between. The CDR3 is 16 residues long. From germline, CDR1 is SGHNT and CDR2 YENEEA. The CDR3: CASSLEGNRAYNEQFF. CDR3 sequence (DNA): TGTGCCAGCAGCTTAGAGGGGAACCGAGCCTACAATGAGCAGTTCTTC.

This clonotype appeared once. This chain links TRBV6-1 with TRBJ2-1, with D perhaps assigned TRBD1 or TRBD2 (5 bases each). V was shortened by 3 bases and J by 8 bases, with 20 bases between the two germline ends. CDR3 length: 16 residues. Germline loops: CDR1 MNHNS, CDR2 SASEGT. CDR3 bases: TGTGCCAGCAGTGAGCTCTTCGGGACGACGGGCGATGAGCAGTTCTTC. This codes for CASSELFGTTGDEQFF.

Within the sample, this clonotype is medium-sized. The chain carries TRBV6-2 or TRBV6-3 and TRBJ1-1, with a possible D match to TRBD1 (5 bases). The germline gives CDR1 MNHEY, CDR2 SVGEGT. There are 16 residues in the CDR3. The V and J ends lost 6 bases and 5 bases respectively, with 22 bases between them. This chain's CDR3 is CASSRRDRPLLTEAFF. The DNA of the CDR3 is TGTGCCAGCAGCCGCCGGGACCGACCTCTTTTGACTGAAGCTTTCTTT.

This clonotype is judged medium-sized. This chain joins TRBV6-1 and TRBJ1-4; 9 nucleotides line up with TRBD1. The germline CDR1 and CDR2 sequences are MNHNS and SASEGT. V lost 6 bases, J lost 6 bases, and 8 bases stayed unmatched. The CDR3 extends over 15 amino acids. CDR3 sequence reads: CASSRPGQGYEKLFF. CDR3 DNA: TGTGCCAGCAGCCGACCGGGACAGGGTTATGAAAAACTGTTTTTT.

This clonotype was counted between two and nine times. The chain employs TRBV28 and TRBJ1-2; TRBD1 matches 9 bases. Germline V lookup: CDR1 MDHEN, CDR2 SYDVKM. This CDR3 spans 14 amino acids. The CDR3 DNA reads as TGTGGAGTAATAGATCCCAGGACAGGGGTCGGCTACACCTTC. It translates to CGVIDPRTGVGYTF.

The chain carries TRBV20-1 and TRBJ1-6; the D is unclear. The CDR3 spans 15 residues. CDR1 is DFQATT and CDR2 is SNEGSKA in the germline V gene (reference sequence). Trimming cost V 1 base and J 11 bases, with 18 bases left between them. The CDR3 nucleotides are TGCAGTGCTAGAGTGTTTTTTGGGGTCGGAGCACCCCTCCACTTT. Its translation: CSARVFFGVGAPLHF.

This chain connects TRBV2 to TRBJ1-4; 7 positions match TRBD1. This CDR3 comprises 13 residues. The junction had 4 bases not matched to a gene; V was cut back by 4 bases and J by 8 bases. From germline, CDR1 is SNHLY and CDR2 FYNNEI. CDR3 nucleotide sequence: TGTGCCAGCAGTGGACAGGGAGGGGAAAAACTGTTTTTT. Translation gives CASSGQGGEKLFF.

This clonotype is judged medium-sized. The rearrangement links TRBV7-9 to TRBJ1-1; weak D call: TRBD1 (6 bases). Germline loops: CDR1 SEHNR, CDR2 FQNEAQ (reference sequence). Deletions cut 5 bases from V and 3 bases from J, with 10 bases between. This CDR3 region has 13 residues. The CDR3 nucleotides read TGTGCCAGCAGCCCCGGACAGCACACTGAAGCTTTCTTT. It specifies CASSPGQHTEAFF.

At least ten counts were recorded for this clonotype. The genes are TRBV18 and TRBJ1-4, with D perhaps matching TRBD1 (6 bases). Trimming took off 6 bases at V and 5 bases at J, with 19 bases between the two ends. Per the germline V gene, CDR1 is KGHSH and CDR2 is LQKENI. The CDR3 contains 16 residues. The CDR3 DNA follows: TGTGCCAGCTCCCCAGGCCGGGGCAGGGGAAATGAAAAACTGTTTTTT. Protein sequence: CASSPGRGRGNEKLFF.

This chain connects TRBV2 to TRBJ1-2; 9 nucleotides match TRBD1. CDR1 and CDR2 from the germline V gene are SNHLY and FYNNEI. V was clipped by 8 bases and J by 8 bases; unmatched bases: 9. The CDR3 totals 13 residues. The CDR3 nucleotides are TGTGCCAGCGCGCGAACAGGGGGCATAGGCTACACCTTC. As protein: CASARTGGIGYTF.

This clonotype was observed a few times. The CDR3 spells CSAAPLYEQYF. CDR3 nucleotide sequence: TGCAGTGCTGCCCCCCTCTACGAGCAGTACTTC. The chain uses TRBV20-1 and TRBJ2-7; D unclear. Germline V lookup: CDR1 DFQATT, CDR2 SNEGSKA (reference sequence). V gave up 5 bases and J gave up 3 bases, with 8 bases separating them. The CDR3 spans 11 residues.

This clonotype rates as medium-sized. The chain is built from TRBV6-2 or TRBV6-3 and TRBJ1-1; unclear D gene. Looked up from germline, CDR1 is MNHEY and CDR2 is SVGEGT. The CDR3 spans 12 residues. V lost 6 bases, J lost 2 bases, and 7 bases lay in between. CDR3 residues: CASRRSNTEAFF. The DNA of the CDR3 is TGTGCCAGCAGACGATCCAACACTGAAGCTTTCTTT.

This clonotype was counted at least ten times. J is TRBJ1-5 and V is TRBV10-3; no clear D. This CDR3 has 13 residues. The germline gives CDR1 ENHRY, CDR2 SYGVKD. V lost 5 bases to trimming and J lost 6 bases, with 11 bases between them. In DNA, the CDR3 is TGTGCCATCAGTAGAGTGAAGGGTCAGCCCCAGCATTTT. It codes for CAISRVKGQPQHF.

This chain connects TRBV6-5 to TRBJ2-3, with no clear D. This CDR3 has 13 amino acids. V lost 0 bases to trimming and J lost 7 bases, with 8 bases between them. Germline-derived CDR1 and CDR2 are MNHEY and SVGAGI. Here the CDR3 reads CASSYSSFNTQYF. CDR3 sequence (DNA): TGTGCCAGCAGTTACTCTTCATTTAATACGCAGTATTTT.

In its sample, this clonotype ranks as medium-sized. The genes are TRBV15 and TRBJ1-5; tentatively, D is TRBD1 (5 bases). Germline CDR1 is LNHNV and CDR2 is YYDKDF (reference sequence). This CDR3 has 14 residues. V lost 5 bases and J lost 7, with 15 bases in between. The CDR3 loop is CATSAIRGAQPQHF. In nucleotides, the CDR3 is TGTGCCACCAGCGCCATCCGGGGCGCGCAGCCCCAGCATTTT.

With respect to this clonotype: This may be a read error, as it is one base from a much larger clone. The genes are TRBV10-3 and TRBJ1-2, with TRBD1 identical over 7 bases. Germline CDR1 reads ENHRY; CDR2 reads SYGVKD. V shed 5 bases and J 5 bases; nucleotides not matched to a gene: 5. The CDR3 loop spans 13 amino acids. The CDR3 loop is CAISRQGGYGYTF. CDR3 bases: TGTGCCATCAGTCGACAGGGAGGATATGGCTACACCTTC.